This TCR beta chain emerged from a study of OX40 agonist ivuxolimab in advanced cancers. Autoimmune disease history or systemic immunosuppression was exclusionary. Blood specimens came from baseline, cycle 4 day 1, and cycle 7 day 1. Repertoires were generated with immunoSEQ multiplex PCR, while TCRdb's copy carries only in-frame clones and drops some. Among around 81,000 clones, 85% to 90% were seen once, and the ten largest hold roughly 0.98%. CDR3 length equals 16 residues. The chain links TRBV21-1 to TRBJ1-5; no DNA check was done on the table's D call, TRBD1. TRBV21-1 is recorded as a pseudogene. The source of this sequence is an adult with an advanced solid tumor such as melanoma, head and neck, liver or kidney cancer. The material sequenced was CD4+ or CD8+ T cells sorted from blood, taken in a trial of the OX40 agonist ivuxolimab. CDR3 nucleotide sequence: TGTGCCAGCAGCAAAGATGACAAAAAGGGCAATCAGCCCCAGCATTTT. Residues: CASSKDDKKGNQPQHF.